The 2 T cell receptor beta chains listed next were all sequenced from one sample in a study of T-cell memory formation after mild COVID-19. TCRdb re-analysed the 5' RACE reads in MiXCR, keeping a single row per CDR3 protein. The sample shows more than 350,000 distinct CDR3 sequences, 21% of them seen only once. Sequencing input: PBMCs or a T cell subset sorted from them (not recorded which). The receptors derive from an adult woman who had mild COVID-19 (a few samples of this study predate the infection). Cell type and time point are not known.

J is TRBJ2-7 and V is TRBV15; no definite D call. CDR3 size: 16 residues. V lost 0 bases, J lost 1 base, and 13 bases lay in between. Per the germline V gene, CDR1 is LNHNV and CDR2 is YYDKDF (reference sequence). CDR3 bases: TGTGCCACCAGCAGAGATCTTAAAGGGAAATCCTACGAGCAGTACTTC. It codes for CATSRDLKGKSYEQYF.

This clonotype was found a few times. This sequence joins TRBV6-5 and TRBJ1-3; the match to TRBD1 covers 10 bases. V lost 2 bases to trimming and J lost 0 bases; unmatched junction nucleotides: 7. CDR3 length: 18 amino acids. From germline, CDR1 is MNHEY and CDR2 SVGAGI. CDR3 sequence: CASSYGGTGAFSGNTIYF. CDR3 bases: TGTGCCAGCAGTTACGGAGGGACAGGGGCCTTCTCTGGAAACACCATATATTTT.